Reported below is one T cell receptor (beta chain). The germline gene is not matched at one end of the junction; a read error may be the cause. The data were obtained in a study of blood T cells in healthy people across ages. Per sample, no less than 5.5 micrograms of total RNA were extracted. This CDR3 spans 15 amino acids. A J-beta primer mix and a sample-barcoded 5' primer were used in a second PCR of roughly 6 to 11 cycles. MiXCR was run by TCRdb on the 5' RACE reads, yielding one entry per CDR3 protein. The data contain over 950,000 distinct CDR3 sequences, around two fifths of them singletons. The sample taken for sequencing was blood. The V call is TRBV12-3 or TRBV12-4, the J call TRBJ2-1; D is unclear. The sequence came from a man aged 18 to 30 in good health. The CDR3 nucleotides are TGTGCCGGCAGCCCCCTCATTTTCATGAACAATGAGCAGTTCTTC. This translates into CAGSPLIFMNNEQFF.